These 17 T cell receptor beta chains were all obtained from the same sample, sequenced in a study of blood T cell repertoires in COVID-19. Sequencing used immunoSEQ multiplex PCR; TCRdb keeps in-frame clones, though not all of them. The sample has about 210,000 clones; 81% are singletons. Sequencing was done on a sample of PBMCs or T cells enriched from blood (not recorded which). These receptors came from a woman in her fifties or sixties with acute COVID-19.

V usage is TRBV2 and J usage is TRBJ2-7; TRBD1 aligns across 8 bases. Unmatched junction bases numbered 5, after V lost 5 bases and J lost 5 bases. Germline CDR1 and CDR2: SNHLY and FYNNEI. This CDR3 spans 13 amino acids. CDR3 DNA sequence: TGTGCCAGCAGTAGGACAGGGATCGACGAGCAGTACTTC. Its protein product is CASSRTGIDEQYF.

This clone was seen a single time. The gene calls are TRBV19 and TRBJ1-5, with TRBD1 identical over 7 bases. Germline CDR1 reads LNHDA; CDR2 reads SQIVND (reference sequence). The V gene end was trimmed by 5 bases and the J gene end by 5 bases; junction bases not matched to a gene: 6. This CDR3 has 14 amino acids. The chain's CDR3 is CASSRQGPHQPQHF. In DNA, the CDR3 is TGTGCCAGTAGTCGACAGGGTCCGCATCAGCCCCAGCATTTT.

In nucleotides, the CDR3 is TGCGCCAGCAGCCGAAGGGGACTAGCGGGAGATACGCAGTATTTT. Residues: CASSRRGLAGDTQYF. V usage is TRBV5-1 and J usage is TRBJ2-3; 12 nucleotides agree with TRBD2. CDR1 SGHRS and CDR2 YFSETQ come from the germline V gene. Trimming removed 4 bases from V and 5 bases from J; junction bases left unmatched: 5. The CDR3 covers 15 residues.

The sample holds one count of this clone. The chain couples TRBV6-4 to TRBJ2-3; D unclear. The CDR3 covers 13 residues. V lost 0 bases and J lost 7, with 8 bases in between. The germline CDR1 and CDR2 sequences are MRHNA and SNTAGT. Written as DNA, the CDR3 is TGTGCCAGCAGTGACTCAGTGGGCAATACGCAGTATTTT. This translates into CASSDSVGNTQYF.

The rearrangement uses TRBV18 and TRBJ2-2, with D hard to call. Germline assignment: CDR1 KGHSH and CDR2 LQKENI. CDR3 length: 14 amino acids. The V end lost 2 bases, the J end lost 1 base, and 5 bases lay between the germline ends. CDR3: CASSPSWNTGELFF. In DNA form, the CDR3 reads TGTGCCAGCTCACCATCTTGGAACACCGGGGAGCTGTTTTTT.

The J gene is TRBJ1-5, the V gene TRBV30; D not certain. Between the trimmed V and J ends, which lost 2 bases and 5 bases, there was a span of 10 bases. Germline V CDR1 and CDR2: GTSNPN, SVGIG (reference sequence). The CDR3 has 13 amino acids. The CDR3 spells CAWSRLIYQPQHF. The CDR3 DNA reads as TGTGCCTGGAGTAGACTGATATATCAGCCCCAGCATTTT. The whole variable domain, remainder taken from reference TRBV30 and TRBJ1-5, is SQTIHQWPATLVQPVGSPLSLECTVEGTSNPNLYWYRQAAGRGLQLLFYSVGIGQISSEVPQNLSASRPQDRQFILSSKKLLLSDSGFYLCAWSRLIYQPQHFGDGTRLSIL.

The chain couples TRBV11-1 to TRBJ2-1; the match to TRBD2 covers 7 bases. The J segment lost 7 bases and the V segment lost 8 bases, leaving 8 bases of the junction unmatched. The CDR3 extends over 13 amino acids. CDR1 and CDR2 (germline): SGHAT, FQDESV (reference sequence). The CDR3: CASHRSSGNEQFF. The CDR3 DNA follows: TGTGCCAGCCACCGTAGTAGCGGGAATGAGCAGTTCTTC.

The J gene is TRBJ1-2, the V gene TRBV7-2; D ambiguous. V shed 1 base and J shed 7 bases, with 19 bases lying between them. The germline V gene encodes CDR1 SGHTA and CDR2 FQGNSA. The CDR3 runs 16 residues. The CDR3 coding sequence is TGTGCCAGCAGCTTAGTTTCGTCCAGCCTGGGGAGTGGCTACACCTTC. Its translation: CASSLVSSSLGSGYTF.

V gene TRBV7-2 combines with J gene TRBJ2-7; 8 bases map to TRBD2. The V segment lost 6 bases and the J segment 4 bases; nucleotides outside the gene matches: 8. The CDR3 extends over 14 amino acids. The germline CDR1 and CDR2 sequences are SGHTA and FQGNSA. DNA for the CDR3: TGTGCCAGCAGGCATAGCGGGGAGATATACGAGCAGTACTTC. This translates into CASRHSGEIYEQYF.

The CDR3 nucleotides are TGCGCCAGCAGTTGGGGCAGCACCGGGGAGCTGTTTTTT. Translated, it gives CASSWGSTGELFF. This chain connects TRBV5-1 to TRBJ2-2, with a tentative D call TRBD1 (5 bases). Germline assignment: CDR1 SGHRS and CDR2 YFSETQ. The V end was cut by 5 bases, the J end by 4 bases, with 9 bases between. CDR3 size: 13 residues.

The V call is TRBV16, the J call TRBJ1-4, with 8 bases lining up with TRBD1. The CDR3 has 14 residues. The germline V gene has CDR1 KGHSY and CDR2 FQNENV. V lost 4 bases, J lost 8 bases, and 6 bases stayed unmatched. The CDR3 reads CASSPDRVREKLFF. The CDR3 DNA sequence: TGTGCCAGCAGCCCGGACAGGGTCCGGGAAAAACTGTTTTTT.

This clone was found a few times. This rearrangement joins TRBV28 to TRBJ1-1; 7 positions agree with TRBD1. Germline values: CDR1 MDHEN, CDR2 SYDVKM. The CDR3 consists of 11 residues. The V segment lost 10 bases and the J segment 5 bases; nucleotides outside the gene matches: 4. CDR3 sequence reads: CAIQGRTEAFF. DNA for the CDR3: TGTGCCATACAGGGGAGGACTGAAGCTTTCTTT. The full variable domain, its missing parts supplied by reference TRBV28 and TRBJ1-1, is DVKVTQSSRYLVKRTGEKVFLECVQDMDHENMFWYRQDPGLGLRLIYFSYDVKMKEKGDIPEGYSVSREKKERFSLILESASTNQTSMYLCAIQGRTEAFFGQGTRLTVV.

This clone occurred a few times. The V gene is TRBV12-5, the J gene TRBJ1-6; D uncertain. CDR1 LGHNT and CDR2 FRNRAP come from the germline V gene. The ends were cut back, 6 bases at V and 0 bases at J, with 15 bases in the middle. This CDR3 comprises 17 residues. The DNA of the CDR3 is TGTGCTAGTGGCCCGGGTGAAAGGAGCTCCTATAATTCACCCCTCCACTTT. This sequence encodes CASGPGERSSYNSPLHF.

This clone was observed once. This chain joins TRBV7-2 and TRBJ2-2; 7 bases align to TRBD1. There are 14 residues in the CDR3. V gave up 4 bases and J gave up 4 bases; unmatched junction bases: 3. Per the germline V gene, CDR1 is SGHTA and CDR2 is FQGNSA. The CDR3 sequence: CASSSQGFTGELFF. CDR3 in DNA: TGTGCCAGCAGCTCACAGGGGTTCACCGGGGAGCTGTTTTTT.

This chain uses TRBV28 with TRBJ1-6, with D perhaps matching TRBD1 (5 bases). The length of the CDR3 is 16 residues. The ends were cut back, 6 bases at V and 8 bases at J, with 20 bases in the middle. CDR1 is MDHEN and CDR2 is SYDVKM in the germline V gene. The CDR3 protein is CASRLLAPGFDSPLHF. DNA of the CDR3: TGTGCCAGCAGACTCCTGGCCCCAGGGTTTGATTCACCCCTCCACTTT.

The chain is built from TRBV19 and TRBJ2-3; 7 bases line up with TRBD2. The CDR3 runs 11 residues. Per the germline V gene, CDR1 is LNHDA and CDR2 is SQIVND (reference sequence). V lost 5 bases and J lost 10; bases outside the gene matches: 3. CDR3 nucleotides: TGTGCCAGTAGTTCCGCGGGAGCGCAGTATTTT. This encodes CASSSAGAQYF.

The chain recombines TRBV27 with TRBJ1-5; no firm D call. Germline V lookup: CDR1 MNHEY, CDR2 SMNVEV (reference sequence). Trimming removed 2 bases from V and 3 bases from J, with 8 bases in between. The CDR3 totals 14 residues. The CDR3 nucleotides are TGTGCCAGCAGTTTACGGGGAAACAATCAGCCCCAGCATTTT. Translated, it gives CASSLRGNNQPQHF.